Listed below are T cell receptor beta chains from one sample, sequenced in a study of CD8 T cells in Susac syndrome. MiXCR was run by TCRdb on the immunoSEQ multiplex PCR reads, yielding one entry per CDR3 protein. The sample lists some 120,000 distinct CDR3 sequences; roughly 94% were seen once. The sample taken for sequencing was CD4+ T cells from PBMCs. The origin of the receptors is a human donor with multiple sclerosis. Both conserved end residues are part of each CDR3. A D gene is named only where the DNA matches it firmly. Some rows have no size entry. The others give once, few or many, or a class for an expanded clone.

NA	TRBD2	TRBV7-9	TRBJ2-1	CASSLGALAGPYNEQFF	TGTGCCAGCAGCTTAGGAGCTCTAGCGGGACCTTACAATGAGCAGTTCTTC
NA	TRBD1	TRBV15	TRBJ2-1	CATSRERTGGNEQFF	TGTGCCACCAGCAGAGAAAGGACAGGGGGCAATGAGCAGTTCTTC
NA	NA	TRBV29-1	TRBJ1-2	CSVESSGGGYTF	TGCAGCGTTGAGTCATCGGGGGGTGGCTACACCTTC
NA	TRBD2	TRBV30	TRBJ2-6	CAWSDRLAVHSGANVLTF	TGTGCCTGGAGTGATCGACTAGCGGTGCACTCTGGGGCCAACGTCCTGACTTTC
once	NA	TRBV6-6	TRBJ1-1	CASSYQQGDTEAFF	TGTGCCAGCAGTTATCAGCAGGGAGACACTGAAGCTTTCTTT
NA	NA	TRBV7-9	TRBJ1-4	CASSLTQATNEKLFF	TGTGCCAGCAGCTTAACGCAAGCAACTAATGAAAAACTGTTTTTT
NA	NA	TRBV6-2/TRBV6-3	TRBJ2-7	CASSYETVSYEQYF	TGTGCCAGCAGTTACGAGACAGTCTCCTACGAGCAGTACTTC
once	NA	TRBV30	TRBJ2-4	CAWNPGENIQYF	TGTGCCTGGAACCCAGGGGAAAACATTCAGTACTTC
NA	NA	TRBV5-6	TRBJ1-1	CASSHGNTEAFF	TGTGCCAGCAGCCACGGGAACACTGAAGCTTTCTTT
once	NA	TRBV16	TRBJ1-1	CASSRPPGANTEAFF	TGTGCCAGCAGCCGACCACCTGGGGCGAACACTGAAGCTTTCTTT
NA	TRBD2	TRBV4-1	TRBJ2-5	CASSQAGLAGGKETQYF	TGCGCCAGCAGCCAAGCGGGACTAGCGGGGGGTAAAGAGACCCAGTACTTC
NA	TRBD2	TRBV29-1	TRBJ2-3	CSVAGGPSTDTQYF	TGCAGCGTTGCGGGAGGGCCAAGCACAGATACGCAGTATTTT
NA	TRBD1	TRBV27	TRBJ1-2	CASSPKPTGGYGYTF	TGTGCCAGCAGTCCGAAGCCGACAGGGGGCTATGGCTACACCTTC
NA	TRBD1	TRBV9	TRBJ2-2	CASSTTPGQLNTGELFF	TGTGCCAGCAGCACGACACCGGGACAGCTAAACACCGGGGAGCTGTTTTTT
NA	NA	TRBV28	TRBJ1-1	CAAKTGGLTEAFF	TGTGCCGCAAAAACCGGGGGACTTACGGAAGCTTTCTTT
NA	NA	TRBV2	TRBJ1-1	CASTGQPTNTEAFF	TGTGCCAGCACCGGACAGCCAACGAACACTGAAGCTTTCTTT
NA	NA	TRBV29-1	TRBJ1-2	CSVPKQGIYGYTF	TGCAGCGTTCCGAAGCAGGGTATCTATGGCTACACCTTC
NA	NA	TRBV20-1	TRBJ2-1	CNARVGPRNEQFF	TGCAATGCTAGAGTCGGGCCTCGCAATGAGCAGTTCTTC
once	NA	TRBV19	TRBJ2-5	CAFSQGRGQETQYF	TGTGCCTTCTCACAGGGGCGGGGGCAAGAGACCCAGTACTTC
NA	NA	TRBV6-1	TRBJ2-1	CASSGRGTVSYNEQFF	TGTGCCAGCAGTGGACGCGGGACAGTGTCGTACAATGAGCAGTTCTTC
NA	NA	TRBV6-5	TRBJ2-5	CASSYSRPGLQETQYF	TGTGCCAGCAGTTACTCTCGTCCAGGACTCCAAGAGACCCAGTACTTC
NA	TRBD1	TRBV27	TRBJ1-1	CASSLSGTAFRNTEAFF	TGTGCCAGCAGTTTATCCGGGACAGCCTTTCGGAACACTGAAGCTTTCTTT
NA	NA	TRBV7-2	TRBJ2-3	CASSAALPDTQYF	TGTGCCAGCAGCGCTGCCCTGCCAGATACGCAGTATTTT
NA	NA	TRBV4-1	TRBJ1-2	CASSREVRGGYGYTF	TGCGCCAGCAGCCGCGAGGTCAGGGGCGGCTATGGCTACACCTTC
NA	NA	TRBV21-1	TRBJ2-5	CASSKATETQYF	TGTGCCAGCAGCAAAGCGACCGAGACCCAGTACTTC
once	NA	TRBV7-2	TRBJ1-5	CASSLGGSGNQPQHF	TGTGCCAGCAGCTTAGGGGGGTCGGGGAATCAGCCCCAGCATTTT
NA	NA	TRBV3-1	TRBJ2-6	CASSLRVTSGANVLTF	TGTGCCAGCAGCCTCCGGGTTACCTCTGGGGCCAACGTCCTGACTTTC
NA	NA	TRBV5-8	TRBJ2-5	CASSPRLGGGETQYF	TGTGCCAGCAGCCCCAGACTAGGAGGAGGGGAGACCCAGTACTTC
NA	NA	TRBV14	TRBJ2-2	CASSRGLPGELFF	TGTGCCAGCAGCAGGGGGTTACCCGGGGAGCTGTTTTTT
NA	NA	TRBV18	TRBJ2-1	CASSPPARDEQFF	TGTGCCAGCTCACCACCGGCCCGGGATGAGCAGTTCTTC
NA	NA	TRBV29-1	TRBJ2-6	CSVVVGANVLTF	TGCAGCGTTGTGGTGGGGGCCAACGTCCTGACTTTC
NA	NA	TRBV7-6	TRBJ1-1	CASTSRGGGEAFF	TGTGCCAGCACCTCGCGAGGAGGAGGTGAAGCTTTCTTT
once	NA	TRBV6-2/TRBV6-3	TRBJ2-3	CASSYGASGTDTQYF	TGTGCCAGCAGTTACGGGGCTAGCGGCACAGATACGCAGTATTTT
NA	TRBD1	TRBV19	TRBJ1-5	CASSTRQGIIGNQPQHF	TGTGCCAGTAGTACACGACAGGGGATAATAGGGAATCAGCCCCAGCATTTT
NA	TRBD2	TRBV4-2	TRBJ2-7	CASSQPLGLAGVHEQYF	TGTGCCAGCAGCCAACCTCTCGGGCTAGCGGGGGTCCACGAGCAGTACTTC
NA	NA	TRBV27	TRBJ1-6	CASSLKPTDSPLHF	TGTGCCAGCAGTTTAAAGCCTACGGATTCACCCCTCCACTTT
NA	NA	TRBV5-1	TRBJ2-5	CASSLWAGHQETQYF	TGCGCCAGCAGCTTGTGGGCTGGACATCAAGAGACCCAGTACTTC
NA	NA	TRBV7-2	TRBJ2-3	CASSLVGFTDTQYF	TGTGCCAGCAGCTTAGTCGGCTTTACAGATACGCAGTATTTT
NA	NA	TRBV7-9	TRBJ2-7	CASSPGNEQYF	TGTGCCAGCAGCCCCGGGAACGAGCAGTACTTC
NA	NA	TRBV30	TRBJ1-4	CAWSVGGGAEEKLFF	TGTGCCTGGAGTGTAGGCGGAGGCGCAGAAGAAAAACTGTTTTTT
NA	TRBD2	TRBV12-3/TRBV12-4	TRBJ2-2	CASRIGRANTGELFF	TGTGCCAGCAGAATAGGGAGGGCGAACACCGGGGAGCTGTTTTTT
NA	TRBD1	TRBV6-6	TRBJ1-2	CASSYYGRGNYGYTF	TGTGCCAGCAGTTACTACGGCAGGGGGAACTATGGCTACACCTTC
NA	NA	TRBV5-6	TRBJ1-5	CASSSLGATIQHF	TGTGCCAGCAGCTCTCTAGGGGCCACCATACAGCATTTT
NA	NA	TRBV15	TRBJ1-5	CATSSHRGWPQHF	TGTGCCACCAGCAGCCACCGGGGATGGCCCCAGCATTTT
NA	NA	TRBV4-3	TRBJ2-1	CASSQDFADYITGNEQFF	TGCGCCAGCAGCCAAGATTTTGCGGACTACATAACTGGAAATGAGCAGTTCTTC
NA	NA	TRBV30	TRBJ1-1	CAWSVLNTEAFF	TGTGCCTGGAGTGTACTGAACACTGAAGCTTTCTTT
NA	NA	TRBV4-1	TRBJ1-1	CASRNRAENTEAFF	TGCGCCAGCAGAAATCGGGCGGAGAACACTGAAGCTTTCTTT
NA	NA	TRBV5-4	TRBJ2-7	CASSLTGPSGHEQYF	TGTGCCAGCAGCTTAACCGGGCCAAGCGGCCACGAGCAGTACTTC
NA	NA	TRBV12-3/TRBV12-4	TRBJ2-2	CASTEIATGELFF	TGTGCCAGCACCGAAATCGCCACCGGGGAGCTGTTTTTT
NA	TRBD1	TRBV27	TRBJ2-7	CASSLSARGSSYEQYF	TGTGCCAGCAGTTTATCGGCCAGGGGGAGCTCCTACGAGCAGTACTTC
NA	NA	TRBV7-2	TRBJ2-4	CASSRGINIQYF	TGTGCCAGCAGCCGTGGAATAAACATTCAGTACTTC
NA	NA	TRBV15	TRBJ2-7	CATSRDSQGNYEQYF	TGTGCCACCAGCAGAGATAGCCAGGGGAACTACGAGCAGTACTTC
NA	NA	TRBV6-6	TRBJ2-5	CASSRGGETQYF	TGTGCCAGCAGTCGAGGGGGGGAGACCCAGTACTTC
NA	NA	TRBV6-6	TRBJ2-7	CASRTGPRNEQYF	TGTGCCAGCAGAACCGGGCCGCGTAACGAGCAGTACTTC
NA	NA	TRBV5-1	TRBJ1-2	CASSASGLGHRYGYTF	TGCGCCAGCAGCGCCAGTGGTCTGGGACACCGCTATGGCTACACCTTC
NA	NA	TRBV6-2/TRBV6-3	TRBJ1-5	CASSFAGHQPQHF	TGTGCCAGCAGTTTCGCCGGGCACCAGCCCCAGCATTTT
NA	NA	TRBV6-5	TRBJ1-2	CASARARLIGYTF	TGTGCCAGCGCCAGAGCCAGGCTCATTGGCTACACCTTC
NA	NA	TRBV4-2	TRBJ1-6	CASSQDAGGGSPLHF	TGTGCCAGCAGCCAAGACGCTGGGGGCGGGTCACCCCTCCACTTT
NA	NA	TRBV7-3	TRBJ2-1	CASSVRQADEQFF	TGTGCCAGCAGCGTCCGACAGGCCGATGAGCAGTTCTTC